Here is one T cell receptor (beta chain) with its context. The data were obtained in a study of Ad26.COV2.S vaccination and SARS-CoV-2 variants. Study background: Once or twice, 56 days apart, Ad26.COV2.S was delivered intramuscularly.

Clones were sequenced by immunoSEQ multiplex PCR, and TCRdb holds only the in-frame ones, with some missing. Found here are around 320,000 clones, around 86% of them singletons; the top ten hold approximately 3.6%. The treatment was: 15 to 20 received Ad26.COV2.S at low or high dose, single or two shots; 5 received placebo; per-sample allocation not given. Day 63 after the first vaccine or placebo injection was the time point for sampling. Germline V gene sequence: CDR1 SNHLY, CDR2 FYNNEI. The length of the CDR3 is 16 residues. Trimming stripped 3 bases from V and 0 bases from J, with 11 bases between.

V is TRBV2 and J is TRBJ2-2; possible D gene TRBD2, 6 bases. Sequencing used peripheral blood, obtained in a trial of Ad26.COV2.S vaccine versus placebo. This sequence originates from a person between 18 and 59 years old who received the Ad26.COV2.S COVID-19 vaccine or a placebo. The CDR3 DNA is TGTGCCAGCAGTGAGTTTAGCGGCTCGAACACCGGGGAGCTGTTTTTT. It yields the protein CASSEFSGSNTGELFF.